The clone carrying this TCR beta chain was seen only once. Trimming stripped 2 bases from V and 0 bases from J, with 5 bases between. There are 14 residues in the CDR3. Germline loops: CDR1 SNHLY, CDR2 FYNNEI. Here immunoSEQ multiplex PCR was the method, and the copy in TCRdb shows in-frame clones only, minus some. Of 250,000 to 350,000 clones detected, around nine tenths appear once; the ten largest clones hold approximately 6%. These data are taken from a study of blood T cell repertoires in COVID-19. Cohort assignment relied on participant-reported clinical history. The source is a woman aged 40 to 50 who had recovered from COVID-19. Input material: PBMCs or T cells enriched from blood (not recorded which). The rearrangement joins TRBV2 to TRBJ2-1; D unclear. CDR3 sequence: CASSEMSSYNEQFF. The CDR3 coding sequence is TGTGCCAGCAGTGAAATGAGCTCCTACAATGAGCAGTTCTTC.